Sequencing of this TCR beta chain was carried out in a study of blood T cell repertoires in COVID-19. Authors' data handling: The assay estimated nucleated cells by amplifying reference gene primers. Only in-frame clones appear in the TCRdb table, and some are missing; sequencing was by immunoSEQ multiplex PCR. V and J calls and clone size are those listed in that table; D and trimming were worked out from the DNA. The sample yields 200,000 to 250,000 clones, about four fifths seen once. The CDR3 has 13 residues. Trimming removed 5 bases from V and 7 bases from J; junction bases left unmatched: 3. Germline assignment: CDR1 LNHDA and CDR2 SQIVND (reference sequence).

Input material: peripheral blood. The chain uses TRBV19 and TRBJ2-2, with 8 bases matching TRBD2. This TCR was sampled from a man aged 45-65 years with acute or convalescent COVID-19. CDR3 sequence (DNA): TGTGCCAGTAGTTGGACTAGCAACGGGGAGCTGTTTTTT. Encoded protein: CASSWTSNGELFF.